This T cell receptor beta chain is from a study of blood T cell repertoires in COVID-19. Study-wide context: The United States, Italy and Spain were the sources of the acute and convalescent COVID-19 samples. T cells, B-cell-depleted T cells, or PBMCs provided the cDNA or gDNA that served as material.

Under the authors' procedure: How many nucleated cells were present was estimated from reference gene primer amplification. Clones were read by immunoSEQ multiplex PCR, and TCRdb kept only the in-frame ones, dropping some. From that table come the V and J calls and clone size; the DNA was used to work out D and trimming. The sample holds 250,000 to 350,000 clones; approximately 80% are singletons and the top ten take around 3.9%. Germline lookup yields CDR1 SGDLS and CDR2 YYNGEE. V dropped 4 bases and J dropped 7; count of bases not matched to a gene: 7. The CDR3 runs to 14 residues. The sequence was collected from a woman aged 45 to 65 with active or convalescent COVID-19. The chain joins TRBV9 to TRBJ2-7; 11 bases are shared with TRBD2. Source material: peripheral blood. The CDR3 DNA reads TGTGCCAGCAGCCCGCGACTAGCGGGGAGGGAGCAGTACTTC. Protein product: CASSPRLAGREQYF.